This passage covers 32 T cell receptor beta chains from one sample sequenced in a study of T cells after yellow fever vaccination. Using its own MiXCR run on the 5' RACE reads, TCRdb lists one record per CDR3 protein. The table includes hundreds of thousands of distinct CDR3 sequences, approximately 4% detected once. The source was PBMCs, collected 5 days after the yellow fever booster vaccination. The receptors were sampled from a man aged 18 to 35 who received the YFV17D yellow fever vaccine.

This clonotype occurred many times. This chain uses TRBV5-1 with TRBJ2-2, with D uncertain. V lost 7 bases and J lost 0, with 10 bases in between. CDR1 is SGHRS and CDR2 is YFSETQ in the germline V gene. This CDR3 comprises 14 residues. CDR3 amino acids: CASVGDPNTGELFF. CDR3 nucleotides: TGCGCCAGCGTCGGCGACCCGAACACCGGGGAGCTGTTTTTT.

Many counts were recorded for this clonotype. The CDR3 coding sequence is TGTGCCAGCAGCCCTACCCCGCAAAGAGGGGACACTGAAGCTTTCTTT. This gives the protein CASSPTPQRGDTEAFF. The chain joins TRBV4-2 to TRBJ1-1; the D gene is possibly TRBD1 (5 bases). The CDR3 consists of 16 residues. Trimming took 4 bases from V and 3 from J, leaving 18 bases between them. The germline V gene encodes CDR1 LGHNA and CDR2 YNFKEQ.

The chain combines TRBV12-3 or TRBV12-4 with TRBJ1-1; D is uncertain. V was cut by 3 bases and J by 6 bases, with 11 bases left in between. The CDR3 spans 13 residues. The CDR3 sequence is CASSFRVGAEAFF. The CDR3 DNA is TGTGCCAGCAGTTTTAGGGTCGGAGCTGAAGCTTTCTTT.

The chain links TRBV20-1 to TRBJ2-3; D perhaps matches TRBD1 (7 bases). Germline V gene lookup returns CDR1 DFQATT and CDR2 SNEGSKA (reference sequence). V gave up 8 bases and J gave up 2 bases, with 29 bases separating them. The CDR3 covers 18 residues. The CDR3 coding sequence is TGCAGTTCTTTCAGCAGGGGGGACCTTATGGGGTACACAGATACGCAGTATTTT. This translates into CSSFSRGDLMGYTDTQYF.

This clonotype was observed a handful of times. This sequence joins TRBV20-1 and TRBJ2-2; possible D gene TRBD1, 6 bases. CDR3 length: 12 amino acids. The V end was cut by 3 bases, the J end by 7 bases, with 9 bases between. The germline V gene encodes CDR1 DFQATT and CDR2 SNEGSKA (reference sequence). CDR3 DNA: TGCAGTGCTAGGGGGGACAACGGGGAGCTGTTTTTT. Translated, it gives CSARGDNGELFF.

This clonotype was found a few times. The chain joins TRBV7-9 to TRBJ2-1; a weak D match, TRBD1 (6 bases). Trimming took 5 bases from V and 2 from J, leaving 16 bases between them. The CDR3 contains 16 residues. Per the germline V gene, CDR1 is SEHNR and CDR2 is FQNEAQ (reference sequence). As DNA, the CDR3 is TGTGCCAGCAGCCAGTGGGTGGCAGGGGCCTACAATGAGCAGTTCTTC. Residues: CASSQWVAGAYNEQFF.

This chain joins TRBV7-8 and TRBJ2-5; D is unresolved. The CDR3 has 12 amino acids. Germline V gene data show CDR1 as SGHVS and CDR2 as FQNEAQ. V was pared by 2 bases and J by 13 bases, with 14 bases between. CDR3 sequence: CASSLFGDGWYF. DNA for the CDR3: TGTGCCAGCAGCTTATTTGGCGACGGCTGGTACTTC.

V is TRBV24-1 and J is TRBJ2-2; D possibly corresponds to TRBD1 (5 bases). Per germline, CDR1 KGHDR and CDR2 SFDVKD. Trimming cost V 8 bases and J 0 bases, with 9 bases left between them. This CDR3 contains 14 residues. The CDR3 nucleotides are TGTGCCACCACAGGGCCCCCGAACACCGGGGAGCTGTTTTTT. Translating gives CATTGPPNTGELFF.

This clonotype was observed a handful of times. V is TRBV6-5 and J is TRBJ2-7; maybe TRBD1 (6 bases). The CDR3 has 14 amino acids. The V end lost 5 bases, the J end lost 2 bases, and 13 bases lay between the germline ends. Per the germline V gene, CDR1 is MNHEY and CDR2 is SVGAGI. The CDR3 DNA sequence: TGTGCCAGCAGTAAATCAGGGGTTCCCTACGAGCAGTACGTC. This gives the protein CASSKSGVPYEQYV.

This clonotype has a handful of counts. The chain carries TRBV2 and TRBJ2-7, with 8 bases matching TRBD2. J lost 1 base, V lost 4 bases, and 3 bases had no gene match. CDR1 and CDR2 from the germline V gene are SNHLY and FYNNEI. This CDR3 comprises 14 residues. The chain's CDR3 is CASSAGGKSYEQYV. The CDR3 nucleotides are TGTGCCAGCAGTGCGGGGGGGAAATCCTACGAGCAGTACGTC.

The rearrangement joins TRBV5-4 to TRBJ2-5; 9 bases map to TRBD1. CDR1 and CDR2 from the germline V gene are SGHNT and YYREEE (reference sequence). Germline trimming cut 0 bases from V and 5 bases from J; bases unmatched to any gene: 8. This CDR3 spans 16 amino acids. The CDR3 DNA reads as TGTGCCAGCAGCTTGGCGGGACAGGGAGAGTTGGAGACCCAGTACTTC. Its protein product is CASSLAGQGELETQYF.

The DNA of the CDR3 is TGTGCCAGCTCTACTTCGGGGAACACTGAAGCTTTCTTT. Its protein is CASSTSGNTEAFF. The chain joins TRBV18 to TRBJ1-1; D remains unclear. CDR1 is KGHSH and CDR2 is LQKENI in the germline V gene. Trimming removed 6 bases from V and 1 base from J, with 9 bases in between. The CDR3 runs 13 residues.

The CDR3 nucleotides read TGTGCCAGCAGTGAACAGGGTGCCTCCTACGAGCAGTACGTC. Residues: CASSEQGASYEQYV. V is TRBV6-1 and J is TRBJ2-7; D is perhaps TRBD1 (5 bases). Trimming cost V 2 bases and J 0 bases, with 8 bases left between them. The CDR3 loop spans 14 amino acids. Germline CDR1 is MNHNS and CDR2 is SASEGT.

The gene calls are TRBV5-1 and TRBJ2-5; TRBD2 is a possible D gene (5 bases). CDR1 is SGHRS and CDR2 is YFSETQ in the germline V gene. CDR3 size: 16 residues. Trimming removed 5 bases from V and 2 bases from J, with 19 bases in between. CDR3 region: CASRTAYRGFQETQYF. CDR3 nucleotide sequence: TGCGCCAGCAGGACGGCTTATCGGGGATTTCAAGAGACCCAGTACTTC.

This clonotype has ten or more counts. The chain carries TRBV18 and TRBJ2-1; the match to TRBD1 covers 8 bases. V lost 5 bases and J lost 7; bases outside the gene matches: 7. The germline V gene encodes CDR1 KGHSH and CDR2 LQKENI. The CDR3 has 14 amino acids. CDR3 protein: CASSSRQGINEQFF. In DNA, the CDR3 is TGTGCCAGCTCATCAAGACAGGGGATTAATGAGCAGTTCTTC.

This sequence joins TRBV6-1 and TRBJ1-2; TRBD1 aligns across 7 bases. Germline V gene data show CDR1 as MNHNS and CDR2 as SASEGT. The CDR3 has 14 amino acids. The V gene end was trimmed by 1 base and the J gene end by 8 bases; junction bases not matched to a gene: 7. The DNA for the CDR3 is TGTGCCAGCAGTGAAGAGGTAGGGGGCGGCGGCTACACCTTC. It yields the protein CASSEEVGGGGYTF.

This chain uses TRBV20-1 with TRBJ2-6; D remains unclear. Trimming left V 3 bases short and J 0 bases short, with 9 bases between. Germline V gene data show CDR1 as DFQATT and CDR2 as SNEGSKA (reference sequence). The CDR3 sequence is 15 residues long. CDR3 residues: CSASGRASGANVLTF. The CDR3 nucleotides are TGCAGTGCTAGTGGACGAGCCTCTGGGGCCAACGTCCTGACTTTC.

The rearrangement joins TRBV11-2 to TRBJ1-6; D ambiguous. Deletions cut 3 bases from V and 0 bases from J, with 15 bases between. The CDR3 length is 18 residues. The germline V gene encodes CDR1 SGHAT and CDR2 FQNNGV. Here the CDR3 DNA reads TGTGCCAGCAGCTTCGGATTCCGGATGCGCTCCTATAATTCACCCCTCCACTTT. Protein product: CASSFGFRMRSYNSPLHF.

This clonotype was observed a few times. The chain combines TRBV5-1 with TRBJ2-6; TRBD1 matches at 8 bases. CDR1 is SGHRS, CDR2 YFSETQ, per germline. Trimming at V came to 8 bases and at J to 0 bases, leaving 10 bases not matched to a gene. This CDR3 is 17 amino acids long. The CDR3 region has the DNA TGCGCCAGTAATACCGGGACAGGCAGCTCTGGGGCCAACGTCCTGACTTTC. This sequence encodes CASNTGTGSSGANVLTF.

The V call is TRBV11-2, the J call TRBJ1-2; a weak D match, TRBD1 (5 bases). Germline values: CDR1 SGHAT, CDR2 FQNNGV. The CDR3 loop spans 15 amino acids. The ends were cut back, 5 bases at V and 0 bases at J, with 13 bases in the middle. The CDR3 region is CASSTLPGTNYGYTF. The CDR3 coding sequence is TGTGCCAGCAGCACCCTGCCAGGGACTAACTATGGCTACACCTTC.

This clonotype appeared a few times. V usage is TRBV19 and J usage is TRBJ2-3; TRBD1 is a possible D gene (6 bases). Germline-derived CDR1 and CDR2 are LNHDA and SQIVND (reference sequence). Trimming shortened V by 4 bases and J by 6 bases, and 14 bases separated the two germline ends. The CDR3 consists of 14 residues. CDR3 protein: CASSTHSGADTQYF. CDR3 nucleotides: TGTGCCAGTAGTACCCACTCAGGGGCGGATACGCAGTATTTT.

This CDR3 is CAWEVGPGDLETQYF. For the CDR3, the DNA is TGTGCCTGGGAAGTCGGGCCAGGAGATTTGGAGACCCAGTACTTC. This chain links TRBV30 with TRBJ2-5; D gene ambiguous. CDR1 and CDR2 from the germline V gene are GTSNPN and SVGIG (reference sequence). The V gene lost 5 bases and the J gene lost 5 bases, with 21 bases spanning the gap. This CDR3 contains 15 residues. The entire variable domain, with the rest obtained from reference TRBV30 and TRBJ2-5, is as follows: SQTIHQWPATLVQPVGSPLSLECTVEGTSNPNLYWYRQAAGRGLQLLFYSVGIGQISSEVPQNLSASRPQDRQFILSSKKLLLSDSGFYLCAWEVGPGDLETQYFGPGTRLLVL.

The J gene is TRBJ1-5, the V gene TRBV4-1; D is perhaps TRBD1 (5 bases). Germline V gene lookup returns CDR1 MGHRA and CDR2 YSYEKL. CDR3 length: 16 residues. Deletions cut 0 bases from V and 6 bases from J, with 15 bases between. For the CDR3, the DNA is TGCGCCAGCAGCCAAGATGGGGGTGGTGTGGTTCAGCCCCAGCATTTT. Protein product: CASSQDGGGVVQPQHF.

This clonotype was seen more than once but under ten times. The chain has TRBV5-4 and TRBJ1-2; TRBD1 matches at 10 bases. The CDR3 is made up of 15 amino acids. Losses at the gene ends were 4 bases for V and 5 bases for J; bases not matched to a gene: 8. The germline gives CDR1 SGHNT, CDR2 YYREEE (reference sequence). The DNA of the CDR3 is TGTGCCAGCAGCCCCGGACAGGGGGACTTGTATGGCTACACCTTC. It yields the protein CASSPGQGDLYGYTF.

The chain carries TRBV5-1 and TRBJ2-7; the D call may be TRBD1 or TRBD2 (6 bases each). Per germline, CDR1 SGHRS and CDR2 YFSETQ. This CDR3 has 15 residues. V lost 5 bases and J lost 4, with 19 bases in between. CDR3 sequence reads: CASSGLGGFGYEQYF. CDR3 DNA sequence: TGCGCCAGCAGTGGGTTGGGGGGCTTTGGGTACGAGCAGTACTTC.

The V gene is TRBV7-7, the J gene TRBJ2-7; D perhaps matches TRBD1 (6 bases). The V end lost 5 bases, the J end lost 7 bases, and 15 bases lay between the germline ends. Germline V gene lookup returns CDR1 SSHAT and CDR2 FNYEAQ (reference sequence). The CDR3 totals 13 residues. Written as DNA, the CDR3 is TGTGCCAGCAGCCCCAACCCCGGACAGGAGCAGTACTTC. This translates into CASSPNPGQEQYF.

The chain uses TRBV5-6 and TRBJ2-5; TRBD2 might be the D (6 bases). Trimming took 4 bases from V and 2 from J, leaving 12 bases between them. CDR1 and CDR2 (germline): SGHDT, YYEEEE. The CDR3 has 14 residues. The CDR3 nucleotides read TGTGCCAGCAGCATAGTAGGGAGGCAAGAGACCCAGTACTTC. Translation: CASSIVGRQETQYF.

This clonotype was recorded at least ten times. The rearrangement joins TRBV15 to TRBJ2-1, with TRBD2 as a possible D gene (5 bases). The CDR3 consists of 18 residues. With 1 base removed from V and 0 bases from J, the gap between germline ends came to 16 bases. Looked up from germline, CDR1 is LNHNV and CDR2 is YYDKDF (reference sequence). The CDR3 DNA follows: TGTGCCACCAGCAGAGCCGGCACCGCCGGGAACTCCTACAATGAGCAGTTCTTC. Its translation is CATSRAGTAGNSYNEQFF.

This chain joins TRBV5-1 and TRBJ1-5; D gene ambiguous. CDR1 SGHRS and CDR2 YFSETQ come from the germline V gene. Between the trimmed V and J ends, which lost 4 bases and 1 base, there was a span of 12 bases. This CDR3 is built from 15 residues. The CDR3 DNA reads TGCGCCAGCAGCCCCATTCCAAGCAGCAATCAGCCCCAGCATTTT. This gives the protein CASSPIPSSNQPQHF.

The rearrangement uses TRBV20-1 and TRBJ2-3; D unclear. With 2 bases removed from V and 1 base from J, the gap between germline ends came to 7 bases. The germline gives CDR1 DFQATT, CDR2 SNEGSKA (reference sequence). The CDR3 consists of 13 residues. The DNA of the CDR3 is TGCAGTGCTAGAAAGCAGGGCACAGATACGCAGTATTTT. It yields the protein CSARKQGTDTQYF.

Only a few counts were recorded for this clonotype. The chain uses TRBV5-8 and TRBJ2-2; D remains unclear. With 5 bases removed from V and 6 bases from J, the gap between germline ends came to 14 bases. Germline V gene lookup returns CDR1 SGHTS and CDR2 YDEGEE. The CDR3 is 14 residues long. The CDR3: CASRLTIGSGELFF. The CDR3, as DNA: TGTGCCAGCAGGTTGACAATAGGGTCCGGGGAGCTGTTTTTT. Together with reference TRBV5-8 and TRBJ2-2, the CDR3 gives the full variable domain: EAGVTQSPTHLIKTRGQQATLRCSPISGHTSVYWYQQALGLGLQFLLWYDEGEERNRGNFPPRFSGRQFPNYSSELNVNALELEDSALYLCASRLTIGSGELFFGEGSRLTVL.

This clonotype was found many times. The rearrangement joins TRBV4-2 to TRBJ2-2; 7 bases fit TRBD1. Germline CDR1 reads LGHNA; CDR2 reads YNFKEQ. The CDR3 is 16 amino acids. The junction had 4 bases not matched to a gene; V was cut back by 0 bases and J by 3 bases. CDR3 loop: CASSQDEGQYTGELFF. The CDR3 DNA sequence: TGTGCCAGCAGCCAAGATGAGGGACAGTACACCGGGGAGCTGTTTTTT.